This T cell receptor (beta chain) comes out of a study of OX40 agonist ivuxolimab in advanced cancers. Overall study context: Patients were treated with intravenous ivuxolimab, dosed at 0.01 to 10 mg/kg and infused every 2 weeks. Regarding the study as a whole: The work left the antigen specificity of expanded peripheral T cells undetermined. Clonal expansion from baseline to week 6 occurred in both CD4+ and CD8+ T cells.

With 6 bases removed from V and 2 bases from J, the gap between germline ends came to 16 bases. Germline V gives CDR1 LNHDA, CDR2 SQIVND (reference sequence). The CDR3 covers 15 residues. Concerning this clone itself: Its antigen is unidentified.

The table came from immunoSEQ multiplex PCR; TCRdb's copy has only in-frame clones and leaves some out. In the table there are just under 55,000 clones, approximately 80% of which are singletons. This chain links TRBV19 with TRBJ1-2; possibly TRBD1 for D (5 bases). This sequence originates from an adult with an advanced solid tumor such as melanoma, head and neck, liver or kidney cancer. The source material was CD4+ or CD8+ T cells sorted from blood, sampled in a trial of the OX40 agonist ivuxolimab. The CDR3 nucleotides are TGTGCCAGTAGCACCATTCAGGGTCCAAACTATGGCTACACCTTC. Translating it yields CASSTIQGPNYGYTF.